This T cell receptor (beta chain) was sequenced during a study of T cell repertoires in cytomegalovirus infection. Overall study: It can be stated that public TCR beta signatures indicated CMV infection as well as a matching HLA type.

Points on this clonotype: What it binds is unknown.

TCRdb redid the calling of the reads with MiXCR, one entry per CDR3 protein. This table holds approximately 140,000 distinct CDR3 sequences, roughly a quarter found once. This CDR3 is built from 14 residues. V was cut by 7 bases and J by 5 bases, with 14 bases left in between. Germline CDR1 is MGHDK and CDR2 is SYGVNS. The V gene is TRBV25-1, the J gene TRBJ2-2, with D perhaps given as TRBD1 or TRBD2 (6 bases each). The receptor comes from a human donor in good health (CMV status not recorded). Some clones in this sample may be carry-over from other donors' samples. The sample comprised PBMCs, sequenced either directly or after in vitro stimulation (not recorded which). CDR3 in amino acids: CASNGVGGTGELFF. For the CDR3, the DNA is TGTGCCAGCAATGGGGTAGGGGGGACCGGGGAGCTGTTTTTT.